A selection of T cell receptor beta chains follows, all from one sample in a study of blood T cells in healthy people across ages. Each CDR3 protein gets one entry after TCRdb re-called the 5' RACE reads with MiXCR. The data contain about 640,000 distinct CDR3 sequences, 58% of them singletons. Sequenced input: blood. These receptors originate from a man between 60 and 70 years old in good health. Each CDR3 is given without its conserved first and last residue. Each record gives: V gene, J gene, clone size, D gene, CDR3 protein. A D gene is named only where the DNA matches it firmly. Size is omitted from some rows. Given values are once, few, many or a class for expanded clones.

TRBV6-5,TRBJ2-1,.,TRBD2,ASSLLAGGFDNEQF
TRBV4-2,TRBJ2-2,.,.,ASSPGHYGELF
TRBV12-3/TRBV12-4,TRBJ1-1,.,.,ASSPGDYSGAF
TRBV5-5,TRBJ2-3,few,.,ASSLVPTGGTDTQY
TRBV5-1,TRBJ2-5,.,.,ASSLGGSHQETQY
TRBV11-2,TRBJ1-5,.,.,ASSTDINQPQH
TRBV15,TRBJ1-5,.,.,ATSRDPVGNQPQH
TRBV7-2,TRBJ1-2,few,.,ASSLAMGRVAGYT
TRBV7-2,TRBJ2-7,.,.,ASSLVPGNEQY
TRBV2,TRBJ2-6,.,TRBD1,ASLSDRTGSGANVLT
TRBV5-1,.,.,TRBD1,ASSLAPTGGEETQY
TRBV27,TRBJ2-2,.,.,ASSSPLRATGELF
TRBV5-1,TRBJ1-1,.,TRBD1,ASSPDRAGTTEAF
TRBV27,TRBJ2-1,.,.,ASISSGYNEQF
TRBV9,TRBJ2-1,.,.,ASSPTAGNGYNEQF
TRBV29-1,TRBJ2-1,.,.,SVEGGRISYNEQF
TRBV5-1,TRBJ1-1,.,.,ASRQTGGNTEAF
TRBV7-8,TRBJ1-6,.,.,ASSQVRTENSPLH
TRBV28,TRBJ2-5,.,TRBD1,ASSLGQPNRYQETQY
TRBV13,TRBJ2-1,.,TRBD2,ASSFVAGPYNEQF
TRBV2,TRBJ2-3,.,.,ASSEATTVDTQY
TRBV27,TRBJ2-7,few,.,ASSTRTTYEQY
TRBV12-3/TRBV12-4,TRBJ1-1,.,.,ASSWSGGTEAF
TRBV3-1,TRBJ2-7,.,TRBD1,ACSRDSYYEQY
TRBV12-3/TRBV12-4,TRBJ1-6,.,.,ASSLGQERAYNSPLH
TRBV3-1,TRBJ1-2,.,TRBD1,ASSQATGPFGYT
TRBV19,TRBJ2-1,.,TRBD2,ASSITGTSGYNEQF
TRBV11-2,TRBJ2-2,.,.,ASSLVYTGELF
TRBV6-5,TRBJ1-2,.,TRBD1,ASTHYRQGLRGYT